Sequencing of this T cell receptor beta chain was carried out in a study of sequential checkpoint blockade in melanoma. Study details: After nivolumab or ipilimumab alone, about two dozen patients had week-13 rebiopsies.

Remarks on this clone: Its cognate antigen is unknown.

Points from the study as a whole: Rising tumor T-cell fraction and clonality meant about 30 times likelier benefit. T-cell fraction and clonality followed PD-L1 and CD8+ counts, not mutational load.

Some clones are missing from TCRdb's copy, which holds only in-frame ones; the method was immunoSEQ multiplex PCR. The table includes around 4,600 clones, about 25% detected once. Treatment of the sample: randomized to nivolumab then ipilimumab (arm A) or the reverse (arm B). The germline V and J ends were trimmed by 5 bases and 4 bases, with 14 bases remaining between them. The CDR3 consists of 14 residues. From germline, CDR1 is MNHGY and CDR2 SAAAGT. The specimen comprised tumor tissue (inferred from file names), sampled from a patient given nivolumab and ipilimumab in sequence. The source is a human donor with melanoma. This chain joins TRBV6-8 and TRBJ1-1; D is unclear. CDR3 sequence: CASSDRVVGTEAFF. DNA of the CDR3: TGTGCCAGCAGTGATCGGGTGGTAGGCACTGAAGCTTTCTTT.